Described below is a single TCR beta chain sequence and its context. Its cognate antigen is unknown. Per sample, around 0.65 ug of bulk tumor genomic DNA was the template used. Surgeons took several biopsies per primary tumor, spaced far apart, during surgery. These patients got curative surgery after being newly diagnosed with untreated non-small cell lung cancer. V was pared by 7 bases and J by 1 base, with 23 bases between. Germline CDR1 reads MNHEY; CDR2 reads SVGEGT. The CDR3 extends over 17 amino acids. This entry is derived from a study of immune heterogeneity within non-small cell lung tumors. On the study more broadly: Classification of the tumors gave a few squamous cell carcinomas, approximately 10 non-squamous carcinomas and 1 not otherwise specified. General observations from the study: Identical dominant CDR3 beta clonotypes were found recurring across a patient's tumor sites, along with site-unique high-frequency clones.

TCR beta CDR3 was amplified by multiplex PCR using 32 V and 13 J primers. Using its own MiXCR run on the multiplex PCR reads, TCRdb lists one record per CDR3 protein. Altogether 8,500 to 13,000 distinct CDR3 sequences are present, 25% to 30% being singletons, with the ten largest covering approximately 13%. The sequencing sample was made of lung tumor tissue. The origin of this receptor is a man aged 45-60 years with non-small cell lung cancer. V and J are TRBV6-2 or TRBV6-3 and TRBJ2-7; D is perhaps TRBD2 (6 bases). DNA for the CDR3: TGTGCCAGCATTTATGGTGTTTGTGGGGGGTTATCCTACGAGCAGTACTTC. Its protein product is CASIYGVCGGLSYEQYF.